This note documents a single T cell receptor (beta chain) sequence. No antigen is known for it. These data originate in a study of T cells and Merkel cell carcinoma outcomes. Study conclusions and caveats: Merkel cell carcinoma outcomes were reportedly predicted by repertoire and T-cell density.

The table came from immunoSEQ multiplex PCR; TCRdb's copy has only in-frame clones and leaves some out. Among roughly 15,000 clones listed, more than 90% were seen once. Material: tumor tissue from Merkel cell carcinoma. This TCR was recovered from a human donor with Merkel cell carcinoma.

This CDR3 reads CGTGEVETQYF. The CDR3 region has the DNA TGTGGGACAGGGGAAGTAGAGACCCAGTACTTC. The V call is TRBV6-1, the J call TRBJ2-5, with TRBD1 identical over 9 bases. The CDR3 spans 11 residues. Germline-derived CDR1 and CDR2 are MNHNS and SASEGT.